A selection of T cell receptor beta chains follows, all from one sample in a study of cytomegalovirus exposure and HLA in healthy donors. Assay used: immunoSEQ multiplex PCR; TCRdb lists only in-frame clones, some missing. The sample shows under 200,000 clones, over 75% of them seen only once. Sequenced material: PBMCs. These receptors originate from a woman aged 50 to 60 in good health and CMV-seropositive. Both conserved end residues are part of each CDR3. A D gene is named only where the DNA matches it firmly. The size of a clone is reported for some rows only, either as once, few or many, or as a class for expanded clones.

clone size	J gene	D gene	V gene	CDR3 protein	CDR3 DNA
-	TRBJ2-5	TRBD2	TRBV10-1	CASSERPPGLEETQYF	TGCGCCAGCAGCGAACGTCCCCCGGGACTAGAGGAGACCCAGTACTTC
-	TRBJ1-2	-	TRBV6-6	CASSSLVGYTF	TGTGCCAGCAGTTCCCTAGTGGGCTACACCTTC
-	TRBJ2-1	-	TRBV4-1	CASSQDFPGYNEQFF	TGCGCCAGCAGCCAAGATTTCCCGGGGTACAATGAGCAGTTCTTC
-	TRBJ2-5	TRBD1	TRBV18	CASSRDRQETQYF	TGTGCCAGCTCTCGGGACAGACAAGAGACCCAGTACTTC
few	TRBJ1-2	-	TRBV6-5	CASSKNRHGYTF	TGTGCCAGCAGTAAAAACAGGCACGGCTACACCTTC
-	TRBJ1-1	-	TRBV7-9	CASSLQTEAFF	TGTGCCAGCAGCTTACAGACTGAAGCTTTCTTT
few	TRBJ1-2	-	TRBV28	CASSRLSGRDYEGYTF	TGTGCCAGCAGTCGTCTTAGCGGCAGGGACTATGAGGGCTACACCTTC
few	TRBJ2-3	-	TRBV2	CASIREYTQYF	TGTGCCAGCATCCGAGAATATACGCAGTATTTT
-	TRBJ1-5	-	TRBV11-2	CASSLDLSQPQHF	TGTGCCAGCAGCTTAGATTTGAGCCAGCCCCAGCATTTT
few	TRBJ1-5	TRBD1	TRBV5-1	CASSLEGTGNQPQHF	TGCGCCAGCAGCTTGGAAGGGACAGGGAATCAGCCCCAGCATTTT
-	TRBJ2-5	-	TRBV15	CATSRPRWGRQETQYF	TGTGCCACCAGCAGACCCCGGTGGGGGCGGCAAGAGACCCAGTACTTC
-	TRBJ2-7	TRBD1	TRBV29-1	CSVSSGTGQGFYEQYF	TGCAGCGTTTCCTCAGGGACGGGACAGGGGTTCTACGAGCAGTACTTC
-	TRBJ2-5	TRBD2	TRBV27	CASSLSGRAEETQYF	TGTGCCAGCAGTCTAAGCGGGAGGGCTGAAGAGACCCAGTACTTC
few	TRBJ1-1	-	TRBV19	CASSIDLYTEAFF	TGTGCCAGTAGTATAGATCTATACACTGAAGCTTTCTTT
-	TRBJ2-2	-	TRBV27	CASSFGQRPGELFF	TGTGCCAGCAGTTTTGGACAGAGACCAGGGGAGCTGTTTTTT
-	TRBJ1-5	-	TRBV19	CASSMQVINQPQHF	TGTGCCAGTAGTATGCAGGTAATTAATCAGCCCCAGCATTTT
once	TRBJ2-1	-	TRBV7-7	CASSPYGDEQFF	TGTGCTAGCAGCCCATACGGGGATGAGCAGTTCTTC
-	TRBJ2-7	-	TRBV29-1	CSVGELRGSLSYEQYF	TGCAGCGTTGGGGAACTGCGGGGCTCACTTTCCTACGAGCAGTACTTC
-	TRBJ1-1	-	TRBV15	CATSRARSSGPEAFF	TGTGCCACCAGCAGAGCAAGGAGCTCAGGGCCTGAAGCTTTCTTT
-	TRBJ2-6	-	TRBV29-1	CSVRFGLTDSGANVLTF	TGCAGCGTTCGGTTCGGACTGACGGACTCTGGGGCCAACGTCCTGACTTTC
-	TRBJ2-1	-	TRBV4-2	CASSPESGSYNEQFF	TGTGCCAGCAGCCCGGAGAGCGGATCCTACAATGAGCAGTTCTTC
-	TRBJ2-4	TRBD1	TRBV27	CASSLEYQGAQNIQYF	TGTGCCAGCAGTCTAGAATATCAGGGGGCTCAAAACATTCAGTACTTC
-	TRBJ2-5	TRBD2	TRBV18	CASSPFSGVNQETQYF	TGTGCCAGCTCACCTTTTAGCGGGGTAAACCAAGAGACCCAGTACTTC
-	TRBJ2-7	-	TRBV18	CASSDRSSYEQYF	TGTGCCAGCTCAGACAGGAGCTCCTACGAGCAGTACTTC
-	TRBJ2-2	-	TRBV18	CASSPPGGPNTGELFF	TGTGCCAGCTCACCACCGGGGGGTCCGAACACCGGGGAGCTGTTTTTT
-	TRBJ2-7	TRBD1	TRBV6-6	CASSPGQGAGGQYF	TGTGCCAGCAGCCCCGGACAGGGGGCAGGCGGGCAGTACTTC
-	TRBJ1-1	-	TRBV6-1	CASSEYPRDTEAFF	TGTGCCAGCAGTGAATACCCGAGGGACACTGAAGCTTTCTTT
-	TRBJ1-3	-	TRBV6-5	CASSYGTASGNTIYF	TGTGCCAGCAGTTACGGGACTGCCTCTGGAAACACCATATATTTT
-	TRBJ2-7	-	TRBV5-5	CASSLDNTYEQYF	TGTGCCAGCAGCTTGGACAACACCTACGAGCAGTACTTC
once	TRBJ1-6	-	TRBV5-6	CASSLTLNNSPLHF	TGTGCCAGCAGCCTGACATTGAATAATTCACCCCTCCACTTT
-	TRBJ2-3	-	TRBV4-1	CASRPRTDTDTQYF	TGCGCCAGCAGGCCCCGGACAGACACAGATACGCAGTATTTT
-	TRBJ2-7	TRBD2	TRBV29-1	CSVAPGLDVLHEQYF	TGCAGCGTTGCCCCGGGACTAGACGTCCTCCACGAGCAGTACTTC
-	TRBJ2-3	TRBD2	TRBV28	CASRTSGRSDTQYF	TGTGCCAGTCGGACTAGCGGGAGGTCAGATACGCAGTATTTT
few	TRBJ1-1	TRBD1	TRBV5-6	CASSWGGAGGGGFTAFF	TGTGCCAGCAGCTGGGGTGGCGCAGGGGGCGGAGGTTTTACGGCTTTCTTT
-	TRBJ1-2	-	TRBV5-6	CASTAERGYGYTF	TGTGCCTCGACAGCAGAGCGGGGCTATGGCTACACCTTC
-	TRBJ2-2	-	TRBV11-1	CASSLGGFYTGELFF	TGTGCCAGCAGCTTAGGAGGGTTCTACACCGGGGAGCTGTTTTTT
-	TRBJ2-2	-	TRBV7-2	CASNPTVANTGELFF	TGTGCCAGCAACCCGACCGTAGCTAACACCGGGGAGCTGTTTTTT
once	TRBJ2-1	TRBD2	TRBV5-6	CASSLVGGGPVDEQFF	TGTGCCAGCAGCTTGGTTGGGGGAGGGCCCGTCGATGAGCAGTTCTTC
-	TRBJ2-7	-	TRBV4-2	CASSQSVQTYEQYF	TGTGCCAGCAGCCAATCGGTACAGACCTACGAGCAGTACTTC
-	TRBJ1-3	-	TRBV21-1	CASSKAGRFSGNTIYF	TGTGCCAGCAGCAAAGCGGGCAGGTTCTCTGGAAACACCATATATTTT
few	TRBJ1-1	TRBD1	TRBV4-3	CASSQAQGARAFF	TGCGCCAGCAGCCAAGCACAGGGGGCGAGAGCTTTCTTT
-	TRBJ2-1	-	TRBV7-6	CASSFWGGNSYNEQFF	TGTGCCAGCAGCTTTTGGGGCGGGAACTCCTACAATGAGCAGTTCTTC
once	TRBJ2-5	TRBD2	TRBV5-4	CASRGGEAETQYF	TGTGCCAGCAGGGGGGGGGAGGCGGAGACCCAGTACTTC
-	TRBJ2-1	-	TRBV19	CASSRHKGRGPTDEQFF	TGTGCCAGTAGTCGCCATAAGGGCAGGGGACCTACCGATGAGCAGTTCTTC
-	TRBJ1-5	TRBD1	TRBV28	CASSLDRGKGNQPQHF	TGTGCCAGCAGCTTGGACAGGGGGAAGGGCAATCAGCCCCAGCATTTT
few	TRBJ1-1	-	TRBV28	CASLGQNTEAFF	TGTGCCAGCTTGGGCCAGAACACTGAAGCTTTCTTT
-	TRBJ2-7	TRBD1	TRBV5-1	CASSSTGTGVEQYF	TGCGCCAGCAGCTCGACAGGGACAGGGGTCGAGCAGTACTTC
-	TRBJ2-1	TRBD1	TRBV12-5	CASGLATGGGHNEQFF	TGTGCTAGTGGTTTGGCCACAGGGGGCGGCCACAATGAGCAGTTCTTC
-	TRBJ1-4	-	TRBV4-3	CASSRERDEKLFF	TGCGCCAGCAGCCGGGAGCGGGATGAAAAACTGTTTTTT
-	TRBJ2-3	TRBD2	TRBV27	CASSFTHALPKREKDTQYF	TGTGCCAGCAGTTTTACCCACGCACTCCCTAAGCGGGAGAAAGATACGCAGTATTTT
-	TRBJ2-2	-	TRBV5-4	CASSSPPAGNTGELFF	TGTGCCAGCAGCTCGCCCCCCGCGGGGAACACCGGGGAGCTGTTTTTT
-	TRBJ1-1	-	TRBV28	CASRAGGRGGNTEAFF	TGTGCCAGCAGGGCCGGGGGGAGGGGGGGGAACACTGAAGCTTTCTTT
-	TRBJ1-1	TRBD1	TRBV10-3	CAILRDRVAFF	TGTGCCATCCTCCGGGACAGGGTTGCTTTCTTT
-	TRBJ1-5	TRBD1	TRBV7-9	CSSSLGSGTGVNQPQHF	TGTTCCAGCAGCTTAGGATCTGGGACAGGGGTCAATCAGCCCCAGCATTTT
-	TRBJ1-2	-	TRBV4-3	CASSQEAQVPNGYTF	TGCGCCAGCAGCCAAGAGGCCCAGGTCCCGAATGGCTACACCTTC
-	TRBJ1-1	-	TRBV28	CASSPNRVYSEAFF	TGTGCCAGCAGTCCTAACAGGGTATACAGTGAAGCTTTCTTT
-	TRBJ2-1	TRBD2	TRBV7-9	CSSSETSGGPGYNEQFF	TGTTCCAGCTCGGAGACTAGCGGGGGGCCAGGGTACAATGAGCAGTTCTTC